This T cell receptor (beta chain) is drawn from a study of OX40 agonist ivuxolimab in advanced cancers. Study at large: Having had anti-PD-1, anti-PD-L1 or anti-CTLA-4 therapy before was allowed, and approximately 40% had some. Partial responses were observed in three patients, of whom one had hepatocellular carcinoma and two had cutaneous melanoma. Notes on the study in general: CD4+ and CD8+ T cells in blood underwent clonal expansion by week 6 at 0.1 to 3.0 mg/kg. Antigen targets of the expanded peripheral T cells went undetermined.

Germline V gene lookup returns CDR1 WNHNN and CDR2 SYGVQD (reference sequence). Trimming shortened V by 10 bases and J by 3 bases, and 14 bases separated the two germline ends. The CDR3 loop spans 13 amino acids. Profiling relied on immunoSEQ multiplex PCR, and the TCRdb table lists in-frame clones only, not all of them. In the table there are tens of thousands of clones, about 90% of which are singletons. As to this clone: Antigen unknown.

The receptor comes from an adult with an advanced solid tumor such as melanoma, head and neck, liver or kidney cancer. The genes are TRBV10-1 and TRBJ2-3; tentative D call: TRBD1 (6 bases). The sample in question was CD4+ or CD8+ T cells sorted from blood, obtained in a trial of the OX40 agonist ivuxolimab. The CDR3 sequence is CATTGFGTDTQYF. In DNA form, the CDR3 reads TGCGCCACTACAGGGTTTGGGACAGATACGCAGTATTTT.